Following are 32 T cell receptor beta chains from one sample sequenced in a study of shared clonotypes between healthy human individuals. Profiling relied on immunoSEQ multiplex PCR, and the TCRdb table lists in-frame clones only, not all of them. The sample shows some 1,900,000 clones, less than 95% of them seen only once. CD8 cells classed as naive were CD45RO-negative and positively selected for CCR7, excluding terminally differentiated effector memory CD45RA+ cells. The sequenced sample consisted of naive CD8+ T cells sorted from blood. The receptors were gathered from a man between 18 and 29 years old in good health.

The V gene is TRBV7-3, the J gene TRBJ2-7, with 8 nucleotides matching TRBD2. The CDR3 runs to 14 residues. After removal of 5 bases from V and 5 bases from J, the junction contained 8 bases not matched to a gene. Germline V gives CDR1 SGHTA, CDR2 FQGTGA. In DNA form, the CDR3 reads TGTGCCAGCAGCCTCGGGGGGGCCGTCCACGAGCAGTACTTC. Translated: CASSLGGAVHEQYF.

Remarks on this clone: The sample holds other DNA sequences that translate to the same CDR3. This chain connects TRBV19 to TRBJ2-7; no definite D call. Germline CDR1 reads LNHDA; CDR2 reads SQIVND (reference sequence). The CDR3 runs to 14 residues. Trimming removed 1 base at V and 0 bases at J, with 7 bases between. CDR3 sequence (DNA): TGTGCCAGTAGTATAGGGCGTGGCTCCTACGAGCAGTACTTC. This translates into CASSIGRGSYEQYF.

V is TRBV7-9 and J is TRBJ2-7; 8 bases fit TRBD1. The CDR3 is made up of 15 amino acids. Germline CDR1 and CDR2: SEHNR and FQNEAQ (reference sequence). V was clipped by 1 base and J by 5 bases; unmatched bases: 7. The chain's CDR3 is CASSLVKTGDHEQYF. CDR3 nucleotides: TGTGCCAGCAGCTTAGTAAAGACAGGGGATCACGAGCAGTACTTC. Looking up the rest from reference TRBV7-9 and TRBJ2-7 gives the full variable domain: DTGVSQNPRHKITKRGQNVTFRCDPISEHNRLYWYRQTLGQGPEFLTYFQNEAQLEKSRLLSDRFSAERPKGSFSTLEIQRTEQGDSAMYLCASSLVKTGDHEQYFGPGTRLTVT.

The chain recombines TRBV7-8 with TRBJ2-7; D is uncertain. With 5 bases removed from V and 5 bases from J, the gap between germline ends came to 13 bases. This CDR3 spans 13 amino acids. Germline V gene lookup returns CDR1 SGHVS and CDR2 FQNEAQ. DNA for the CDR3: TGTGCCAGCAGCCATAGTCCTCTCGACGAGCAGTACTTC. It codes for CASSHSPLDEQYF.

This chain links TRBV19 with TRBJ1-1; D unresolved. The CDR3 contains 13 residues. Germline assignment: CDR1 LNHDA and CDR2 SQIVND (reference sequence). The V gene lost 6 bases and the J gene lost 1 base, with 9 bases spanning the gap. CDR3 sequence: CASRVEGNTEAFF. The CDR3 DNA sequence: TGTGCCAGTAGAGTGGAGGGGAACACTGAAGCTTTCTTT.

The gene calls are TRBV6-1 and TRBJ2-7; TRBD1 aligns across 7 bases. Germline values: CDR1 MNHNS, CDR2 SASEGT. V lost 1 base and J lost 1; bases outside the gene matches: 4. The CDR3 sequence is 15 residues long. CDR3 DNA sequence: TGTGCCAGCAGTGAAGAGGACAGGCTATCCTACGAGCAGTACTTC. Its protein product is CASSEEDRLSYEQYF.

This clone was detected only once. V usage is TRBV18 and J usage is TRBJ2-3; D remains ambiguous. V was trimmed by 0 bases and J by 0 bases, leaving 7 bases between them. The CDR3 has 15 amino acids. The germline V gene has CDR1 KGHSH and CDR2 LQKENI. CDR3 amino acids: CASSPPDESTDTQYF. For the CDR3, the DNA is TGTGCCAGCTCACCACCGGACGAGAGCACAGATACGCAGTATTTT.

The rearrangement links TRBV28 to TRBJ2-1; D remains ambiguous. Trimming removed 3 bases at V and 5 bases at J, with 17 bases between. This CDR3 region has 16 residues. Per the germline V gene, CDR1 is MDHEN and CDR2 is SYDVKM. CDR3 amino acids: CASSFAGLGDNNEQFF. The CDR3 bases are TGTGCCAGCAGTTTTGCCGGTCTTGGAGACAACAATGAGCAGTTCTTC.

The chain has TRBV7-6 and TRBJ2-1; 8 nucleotides match TRBD2. The CDR3 length is 15 residues. J was trimmed by 6 bases and V by 3 bases; bases with no gene match: 7. Per germline, CDR1 SGHVS and CDR2 FNYEAQ. CDR3 residues: CASSFKRESINEQFF. DNA for the CDR3: TGTGCCAGCAGCTTTAAGCGGGAGTCTATCAATGAGCAGTTCTTC. The full variable domain, rest sourced from reference TRBV7-6 and TRBJ2-1, is GAGVSQSPRYKVTKRGQDVALRCDPISGHVSLYWYRQALGQGPEFLTYFNYEAQQDKSGLPNDRFSAERPEGSISTLTIQRTEQRDSAMYRCASSFKRESINEQFFGPGTRLTVL.

CDR3 residues: CASSHIGDEQYF. The CDR3 DNA is TGTGCCAGCAGCCACATCGGGGACGAGCAGTACTTC. The J gene is TRBJ2-7, the V gene TRBV11-2, with D perhaps matching TRBD2 (5 bases). The CDR3 loop spans 12 amino acids. CDR1 SGHAT and CDR2 FQNNGV come from the germline V gene. Trimming removed 5 bases from V and 5 bases from J, with 10 bases in between.

This rearrangement joins TRBV4-1 to TRBJ2-1, with D perhaps matching TRBD2 (5 bases). The germline V and J ends were trimmed by 4 bases and 8 bases, with 15 bases remaining between them. Germline CDR1 MGHRA, CDR2 YSYEKL. The length of the CDR3 is 14 residues. CDR3 loop: CASSRDTSPDEQFF. The CDR3 bases are TGCGCCAGCAGCCGGGATACTAGTCCCGATGAGCAGTTCTTC.

The CDR3 bases are TGTGCCAGCAGCGTAGCTCTTTACAATGAGCAGTTCTTC. Protein: CASSVALYNEQFF. This chain links TRBV9 with TRBJ2-1; D not certain. Germline lookup yields CDR1 SGDLS and CDR2 YYNGEE. V lost 0 bases to trimming and J lost 4 bases, with 5 bases between them. The CDR3 totals 13 residues.

This chain joins TRBV4-3 and TRBJ2-7, with 7 bases matching TRBD2. The CDR3 covers 17 residues. CDR1 and CDR2 (germline): LGHNA, YSLEER. After removal of 1 base from V and 5 bases from J, the junction contained 14 bases not matched to a gene. Written as DNA, the CDR3 is TGCGCCAGCAGCCAAGGGGTAGCGGGTGACCCTGACGACGAGCAGTACTTC. This gives the protein CASSQGVAGDPDDEQYF.

A single count supports this clone. V usage is TRBV11-2 and J usage is TRBJ2-4; 7 bases map to TRBD1. This CDR3 contains 17 residues. The germline V gene has CDR1 SGHAT and CDR2 FQNNGV. Trimming cost V 3 bases and J 0 bases; bases outside gene matches: 8. CDR3: CASSLRTGALAKNIQYF. CDR3 coding DNA: TGTGCCAGCAGCTTGCGGACAGGAGCTCTAGCCAAAAACATTCAGTACTTC.

The chain links TRBV11-2 to TRBJ1-2; the D is unclear. Germline V gene sequence: CDR1 SGHAT, CDR2 FQNNGV. The CDR3 consists of 14 residues. Trimming pared 5 bases from V and 4 bases from J, leaving 14 bases between. The CDR3 loop reads CASSLGRGPYGYTF. The CDR3 DNA reads TGTGCCAGCAGCCTCGGGAGAGGCCCCTATGGCTACACCTTC.

The V call is TRBV4-2, the J call TRBJ2-5; 11 bases align to TRBD2. J lost 5 bases, V lost 0 bases, and 8 bases had no gene match. The length of the CDR3 is 17 residues. Germline CDR1 reads LGHNA; CDR2 reads YNFKEQ. The CDR3, as DNA: TGTGCCAGCAGCCAAGATCTAACTAGCGGGAGACTGGAGACCCAGTACTTC. Its translation: CASSQDLTSGRLETQYF.

V and J are TRBV5-4 and TRBJ2-3; the D is unclear. CDR3 length equals 13 residues. Germline V gene sequence: CDR1 SGHNT, CDR2 YYREEE (reference sequence). V was cut by 4 bases and J by 1 base, with 7 bases left in between. The CDR3 DNA sequence: TGTGCCAGCAGCCAGGATGGCACAGATACGCAGTATTTT. This encodes CASSQDGTDTQYF.

The rearrangement links TRBV4-1 to TRBJ1-2; a possible D gene is TRBD1 (6 bases). CDR1 is MGHRA, CDR2 YSYEKL, per germline. V lost 4 bases and J lost 4, with 16 bases in between. CDR3 length: 15 amino acids. The CDR3 loop reads CASSLRDTDGYGYTF. CDR3 DNA sequence: TGCGCCAGCAGCCTCCGGGACACTGATGGCTATGGCTACACCTTC.

The genes are TRBV4-1 and TRBJ2-2; D remains ambiguous. The length of the CDR3 is 16 residues. Germline loops: CDR1 MGHRA, CDR2 YSYEKL. V dropped 4 bases and J dropped 6 bases, with 18 bases sitting between them. The DNA for the CDR3 is TGCGCCAGCAGCCTTGTTGGGCAGAGCCGCCCCGGGGAGCTGTTTTTT. Its protein product is CASSLVGQSRPGELFF.

This clone showed up just a few times. The chain links TRBV27 to TRBJ2-3, with 9 bases fitting TRBD2. Germline V lookup: CDR1 MNHEY, CDR2 SMNVEV (reference sequence). J was trimmed by 4 bases and V by 3 bases; bases with no gene match: 5. This CDR3 is built from 15 residues. CDR3 sequence reads: CASSFELAGSDTQYF. The CDR3 coding sequence is TGTGCCAGCAGTTTCGAGCTAGCGGGATCAGATACGCAGTATTTT.

This sequence joins TRBV11-2 and TRBJ2-3; D is unresolved. V gave up 0 bases and J gave up 4 bases, with 17 bases separating them. Germline lookup yields CDR1 SGHAT and CDR2 FQNNGV. The CDR3 runs 17 residues. Here the CDR3 reads CASSLEVLVGMADTQYF. Written as DNA, the CDR3 is TGTGCCAGCAGCTTAGAAGTTCTGGTGGGGATGGCAGATACGCAGTATTTT.

The CDR3 region is CAWRGETGEGYEQYF. CDR3 in DNA: TGTGCCTGGAGGGGAGAGACAGGGGAGGGCTACGAGCAGTACTTC. The V and J genes are TRBV30 and TRBJ2-7; maybe TRBD1 (8 bases). The V end lost 3 bases, the J end lost 3 bases, and 18 bases lay between the germline ends. CDR1 GTSNPN and CDR2 SVGIG come from the germline V gene (reference sequence). This CDR3 has 15 residues.

The chain combines TRBV27 with TRBJ2-7; 8 bases line up with TRBD1. Trimming cost V 3 bases and J 5 bases; bases outside gene matches: 9. The CDR3 spans 15 residues. CDR1 is MNHEY, CDR2 SMNVEV, per germline (reference sequence). The CDR3 DNA sequence: TGTGCCAGCAGTTTGTCGACAGGGGTTGGGCACGAGCAGTACTTC. As protein: CASSLSTGVGHEQYF.

With regard to this clone: Different DNA sequences within this sample yield the same CDR3. The chain joins TRBV29-1 to TRBJ2-7; 7 nucleotides line up with TRBD1. Germline lookup yields CDR1 SQVTM and CDR2 ANQGSEA. Trimming took 4 bases from V and 0 from J; bases not matched to a gene: 3. The CDR3 runs to 13 residues. The CDR3 loop reads CSVGRDSSYEQYF. In nucleotides, the CDR3 is TGCAGCGTTGGCCGGGACAGCTCCTACGAGCAGTACTTC.

The rearrangement uses TRBV4-3 and TRBJ1-2; TRBD1 might be the D (6 bases). This CDR3 has 17 amino acids. V lost 0 bases and J lost 8, with 22 bases in between. Looked up from germline, CDR1 is LGHNA and CDR2 is YSLEER. DNA for the CDR3: TGCGCCAGCAGCCAAGATCGGAACACAGGGCGAACTTTCGGCTACACCTTC. Translation gives CASSQDRNTGRTFGYTF.

This clone was detected only a few times. The rearrangement uses TRBV9 and TRBJ2-2; no definite D call. This CDR3 comprises 17 residues. Germline CDR1 and CDR2: SGDLS and YYNGEE. V dropped 0 bases and J dropped 0 bases, with 12 bases sitting between them. The CDR3 DNA reads TGTGCCAGCAGCGTAGCTTCAAAGCGACCGAACACCGGGGAGCTGTTTTTT. Its translation: CASSVASKRPNTGELFF.

In DNA form, the CDR3 reads TGTGCCAGCAGCTTAGTGGCTAAGCAAGAGACCCAGTACTTC. It yields the protein CASSLVAKQETQYF. V usage is TRBV11-2 and J usage is TRBJ2-5; D gene ambiguous. Germline assignment: CDR1 SGHAT and CDR2 FQNNGV. This CDR3 is 14 amino acids long. Trimming took 1 base from V and 2 from J, leaving 8 bases between them. Supplemented by reference TRBV11-2 and TRBJ2-5, the full variable domain reads EAGVAQSPRYKIIEKRQSVAFWCNPISGHATLYWYQQILGQGPKLLIQFQNNGVVDDSQLPKDRFSAERLKGVDSTLKIQPAKLEDSAVYLCASSLVAKQETQYFGPGTRLLVL.

V gene TRBV27 combines with J gene TRBJ2-7; D is ambiguous. The CDR3 extends over 13 amino acids. Germline lookup yields CDR1 MNHEY and CDR2 SMNVEV (reference sequence). V lost 4 bases to trimming and J lost 2 bases, with 9 bases between them. The CDR3 sequence is CASSWLGPYEQYF. The CDR3 DNA follows: TGTGCCAGCAGTTGGCTGGGTCCCTACGAGCAGTACTTC.

V usage is TRBV27 and J usage is TRBJ2-2; TRBD2 might be the D (6 bases). Germline lookup yields CDR1 MNHEY and CDR2 SMNVEV (reference sequence). The V end lost 4 bases, the J end lost 0 bases, and 15 bases lay between the germline ends. This CDR3 contains 17 residues. As DNA, the CDR3 is TGTGCCAGCAGTTCCTCCTCGTGGGGGGCGAACACCGGGGAGCTGTTTTTT. Amino acid sequence: CASSSSSWGANTGELFF.

On this clone itself: The sample has other DNA sequences that encode this CDR3 too. The rearrangement uses TRBV2 and TRBJ2-7; D unclear. In germline, CDR1 is SNHLY, CDR2 FYNNEI. The CDR3 totals 13 residues. V shed 5 bases and J shed 0 bases, with 8 bases lying between them. CDR3 nucleotides: TGTGCCAGCAGTTCCAGGACCTCCTACGAGCAGTACTTC. Protein: CASSSRTSYEQYF.

This chain joins TRBV5-6 and TRBJ2-5; D not resolved. The CDR3 spans 15 residues. Germline V gene data show CDR1 as SGHDT and CDR2 as YYEEEE. With 5 bases removed from V and 0 bases from J, the gap between germline ends came to 14 bases. CDR3 nucleotide sequence: TGTGCCAGCAGATGGGCGGACGCCCACCAAGAGACCCAGTACTTC. Its translation: CASRWADAHQETQYF.

The genes are TRBV7-6 and TRBJ2-2; 13 nucleotides align to TRBD2. CDR3 size: 15 residues. The ends lost 5 bases at V and 10 bases at J; junction bases unmatched: 7. Germline CDR1 SGHVS, CDR2 FNYEAQ. CDR3 protein: CASSTGLAGDEELFF. DNA of the CDR3: TGTGCCAGCAGCACAGGACTAGCGGGAGATGAGGAGCTGTTTTTT.